This T cell receptor (beta chain) comes out of a study of cytomegalovirus exposure and HLA in healthy donors. Overall study: The 90 to 150 validation repertoires used the same platform as the roughly 610 first-cohort repertoires, a later analysis reported.

On this clone itself: Its antigen is as yet unknown.

Germline lookup yields CDR1 SGHTA and CDR2 FQGNSA. This CDR3 has 15 amino acids. Trimming cost V 4 bases and J 3 bases; bases outside gene matches: 4. Sequencing used immunoSEQ multiplex PCR; TCRdb keeps in-frame clones, though not all of them. The sample lists about 44,000 clones; more than 85% were seen once. Study-level results: TCR beta chains numbering more than 150 were designated cytomegalovirus-associated. The classifier reportedly diagnosed cytomegalovirus status with high sensitivity and specificity. A few of the chains that were CMV-associated were confirmed in vitro to be specific for CMV antigens.

Sequencing was carried out using PBMCs. The chain carries TRBV7-2 and TRBJ2-5; 11 bases are a match to TRBD2. The TCR comes from a woman aged 18 to 35 in good health and CMV-seronegative. The CDR3 spells CASSYLAGGKETQYF. The CDR3 region has the DNA TGTGCCAGCAGCTACCTAGCGGGGGGTAAAGAGACCCAGTACTTC.